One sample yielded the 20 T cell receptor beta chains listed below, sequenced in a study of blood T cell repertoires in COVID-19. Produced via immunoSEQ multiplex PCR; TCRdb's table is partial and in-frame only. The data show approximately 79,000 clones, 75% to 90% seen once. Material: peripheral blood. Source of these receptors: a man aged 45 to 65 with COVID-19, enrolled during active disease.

CDR3 amino acids: CASSILSGRGRNEQFF. The CDR3 nucleotides are TGTGCCAGCAGCATCCTTAGCGGGAGAGGTCGCAATGAGCAGTTCTTC. The rearrangement joins TRBV5-6 to TRBJ2-1; 9 nucleotides match TRBD2. The V segment lost 4 bases and the J segment 6 bases; nucleotides outside the gene matches: 11. CDR1 and CDR2 from the germline V gene are SGHDT and YYEEEE. CDR3 size: 16 residues.

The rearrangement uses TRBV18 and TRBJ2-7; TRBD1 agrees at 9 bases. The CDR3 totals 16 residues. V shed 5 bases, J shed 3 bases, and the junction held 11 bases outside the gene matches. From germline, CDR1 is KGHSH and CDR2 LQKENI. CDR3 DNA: TGTGCCAGCTCAACGGGAATCGGGACAGGGCTCTACGAGCAGTACTTC. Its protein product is CASSTGIGTGLYEQYF.

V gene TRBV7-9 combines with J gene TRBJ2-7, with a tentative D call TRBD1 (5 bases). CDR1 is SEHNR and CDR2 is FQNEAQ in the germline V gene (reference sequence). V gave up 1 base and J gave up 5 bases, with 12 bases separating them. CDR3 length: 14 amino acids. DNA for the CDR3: TGTGCCAGCAGCTTAGGGGGCGCTTTTCACGAGCAGTACTTC. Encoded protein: CASSLGGAFHEQYF.

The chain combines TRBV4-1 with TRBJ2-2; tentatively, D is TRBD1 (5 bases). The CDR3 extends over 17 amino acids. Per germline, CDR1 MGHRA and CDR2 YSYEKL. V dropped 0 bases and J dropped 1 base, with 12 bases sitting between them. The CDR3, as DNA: TGCGCCAGCAGCCAAGAGGTTCCACAGGTGAACACCGGGGAGCTGTTTTTT. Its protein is CASSQEVPQVNTGELFF.

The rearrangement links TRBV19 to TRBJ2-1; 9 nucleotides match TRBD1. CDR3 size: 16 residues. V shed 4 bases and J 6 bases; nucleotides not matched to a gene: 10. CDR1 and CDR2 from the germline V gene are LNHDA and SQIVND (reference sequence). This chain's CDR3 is CASSNARDRAFNEQFF. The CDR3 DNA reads TGTGCCAGTAGTAACGCTCGGGACAGGGCGTTCAATGAGCAGTTCTTC.

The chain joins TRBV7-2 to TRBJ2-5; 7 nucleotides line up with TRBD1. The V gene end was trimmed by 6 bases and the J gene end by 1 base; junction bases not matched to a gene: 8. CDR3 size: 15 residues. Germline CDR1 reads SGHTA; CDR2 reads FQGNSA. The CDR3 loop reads CASSRGQALQETQYF. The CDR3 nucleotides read TGTGCCAGCAGTCGAGGACAGGCCCTCCAAGAGACCCAGTACTTC.

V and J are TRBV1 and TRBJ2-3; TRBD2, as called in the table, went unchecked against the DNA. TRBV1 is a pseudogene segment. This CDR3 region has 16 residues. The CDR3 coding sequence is TGCACCAGCAGCCATTGGCGGGAGCCTCGCGCAGATACGCAGTATTTT. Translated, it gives CTSSHWREPRADTQYF.

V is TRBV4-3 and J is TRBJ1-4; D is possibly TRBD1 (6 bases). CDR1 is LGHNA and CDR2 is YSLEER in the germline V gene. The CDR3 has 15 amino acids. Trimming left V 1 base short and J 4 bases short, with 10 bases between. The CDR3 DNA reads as TGCGCCAGCAGCCAAGGGGGGGGCCTTAATGAAAAACTGTTTTTT. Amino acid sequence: CASSQGGGLNEKLFF.

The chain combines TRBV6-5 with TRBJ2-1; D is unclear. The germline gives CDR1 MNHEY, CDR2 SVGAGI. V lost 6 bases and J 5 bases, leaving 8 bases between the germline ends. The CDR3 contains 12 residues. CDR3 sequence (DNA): TGTGCCAGCAGCTTAACAGACAATGAGCAGTTCTTC. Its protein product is CASSLTDNEQFF.

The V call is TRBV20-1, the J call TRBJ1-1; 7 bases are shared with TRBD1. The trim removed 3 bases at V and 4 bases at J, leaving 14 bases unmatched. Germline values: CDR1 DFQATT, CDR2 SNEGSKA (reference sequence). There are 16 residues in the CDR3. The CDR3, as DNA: TGCAGTGCTAGTTTGCCTTTAGGGGGCGGCATCACTGAAGCTTTCTTT. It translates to CSASLPLGGGITEAFF.

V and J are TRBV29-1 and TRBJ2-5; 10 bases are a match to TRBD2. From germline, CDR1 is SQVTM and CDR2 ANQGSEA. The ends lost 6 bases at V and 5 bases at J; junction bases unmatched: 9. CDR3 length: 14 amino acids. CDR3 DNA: TGCAGCGTGGGGGGACTAGCGTTAGGTGAGACCCAGTACTTC. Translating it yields CSVGGLALGETQYF.

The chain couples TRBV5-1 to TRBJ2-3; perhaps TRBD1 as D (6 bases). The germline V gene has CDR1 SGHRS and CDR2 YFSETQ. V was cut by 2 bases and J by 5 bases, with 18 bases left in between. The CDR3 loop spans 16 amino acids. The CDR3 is CASSFLQGIGGDTQYF. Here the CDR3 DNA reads TGCGCCAGCAGCTTCCTACAGGGAATTGGGGGAGATACGCAGTATTTT.

CDR3 region: CASSERQGWLFGETQYF. CDR3 in DNA: TGTGCCAGCAGTGAACGACAGGGTTGGTTATTCGGGGAGACCCAGTACTTC. The chain combines TRBV2 with TRBJ2-5; 7 bases agree with TRBD1. CDR1 is SNHLY and CDR2 is FYNNEI in the germline V gene. The CDR3 is 17 residues long. The trim removed 2 bases at V and 5 bases at J, leaving 14 bases unmatched.

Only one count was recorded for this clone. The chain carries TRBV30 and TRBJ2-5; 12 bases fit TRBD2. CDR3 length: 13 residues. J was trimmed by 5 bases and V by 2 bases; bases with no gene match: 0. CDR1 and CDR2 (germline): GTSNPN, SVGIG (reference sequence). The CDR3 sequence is CAWSTSGRETQYF. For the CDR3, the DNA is TGTGCCTGGAGTACTAGCGGGAGGGAGACCCAGTACTTC.

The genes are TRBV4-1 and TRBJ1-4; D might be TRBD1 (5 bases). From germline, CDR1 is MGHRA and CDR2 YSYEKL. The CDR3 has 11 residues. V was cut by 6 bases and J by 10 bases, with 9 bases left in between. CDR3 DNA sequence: TGCGCCAGCAGGGGCGGGGGAAAACTGTTTTTT. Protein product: CASRGGGKLFF.

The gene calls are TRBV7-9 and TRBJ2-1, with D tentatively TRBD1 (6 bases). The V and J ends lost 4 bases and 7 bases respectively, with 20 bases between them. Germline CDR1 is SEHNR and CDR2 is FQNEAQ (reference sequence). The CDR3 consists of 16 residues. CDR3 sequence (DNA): TGTGCCAGCAGCTCCACCAGGGGCCCAGCGAGGAATGAGCAGTTCTTC. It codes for CASSSTRGPARNEQFF.

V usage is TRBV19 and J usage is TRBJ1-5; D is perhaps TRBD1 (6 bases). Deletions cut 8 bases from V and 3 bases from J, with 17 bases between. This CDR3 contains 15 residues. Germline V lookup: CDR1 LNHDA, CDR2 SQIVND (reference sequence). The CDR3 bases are TGTGCCAGTTCCAGTGACAGGTCCTCCAATCAGCCCCAGCATTTT. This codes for CASSSDRSSNQPQHF.

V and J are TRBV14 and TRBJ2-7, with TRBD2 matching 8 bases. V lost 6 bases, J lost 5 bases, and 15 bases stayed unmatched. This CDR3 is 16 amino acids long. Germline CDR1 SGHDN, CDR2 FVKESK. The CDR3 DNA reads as TGTGCCAGCAGTCATCAGGCGCCGGGAGGGCCTGACGAGCAGTACTTC. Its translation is CASSHQAPGGPDEQYF. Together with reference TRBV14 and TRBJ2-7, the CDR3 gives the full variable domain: EAGVTQFPSHSVIEKGQTVTLRCDPISGHDNLYWYRRVMGKEIKFLLHFVKESKQDESGMPNNRFLAERTGGTYSTLKVQPAELEDSGVYFCASSHQAPGGPDEQYFGPGTRLTVT.

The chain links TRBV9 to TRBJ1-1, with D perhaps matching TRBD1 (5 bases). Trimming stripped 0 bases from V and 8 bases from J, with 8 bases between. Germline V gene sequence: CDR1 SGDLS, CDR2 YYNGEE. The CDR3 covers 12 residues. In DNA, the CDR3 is TGTGCCAGCAGCGTAGGGGCAGGGGAAGCTTTCTTT. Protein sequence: CASSVGAGEAFF.

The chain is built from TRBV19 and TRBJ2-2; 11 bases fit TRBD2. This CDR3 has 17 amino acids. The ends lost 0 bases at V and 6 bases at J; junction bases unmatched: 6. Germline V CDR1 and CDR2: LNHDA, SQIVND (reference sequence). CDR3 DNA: TGTGCCAGTAGTATAGATCTGAGACTAGCGGGATCCGGGGAGCTGTTTTTT. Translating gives CASSIDLRLAGSGELFF.